One sample yielded the 22 T cell receptor beta chains listed below, sequenced in a study of CD8 T cells in Susac syndrome. The RNA input was about 0.45 to 1 ug, and it was reverse transcribed with random hexamers. Via MiXCR, TCRdb re-called the immunoSEQ multiplex PCR reads, giving one row per CDR3 protein. Here the sample spans about 150,000 distinct CDR3 sequences, 85% to 95% being singletons. Material for sequencing was CD8+ T cells from PBMCs. These receptors were obtained from a human donor with multiple sclerosis.

The CDR3 coding sequence is TGTGCCAGCAGTTACTCACCCCTCCACTTT. This codes for CASSYSPLHF. The V and J genes are TRBV27 and TRBJ1-6; D not certain. Trimming removed 4 bases from V and 10 bases from J, with 2 bases in between. The germline V gene has CDR1 MNHEY and CDR2 SMNVEV (reference sequence). CDR3 length: 10 residues.

The V call is TRBV7-9, the J call TRBJ2-1, with 7 bases aligning to TRBD1. This CDR3 is 14 amino acids long. V lost 5 bases to trimming and J lost 8 bases; unmatched junction nucleotides: 9. The V gene's germline CDR1 is SEHNR and CDR2 FQNEAQ (reference sequence). The CDR3 protein is CASSLRSGGDEQFF. The CDR3 bases are TGTGCCAGCAGCCTTCGTTCAGGGGGAGATGAGCAGTTCTTC.

The chain combines TRBV3-1 with TRBJ1-1; D remains unclear. The CDR3 length is 13 residues. V was trimmed by 1 base and J by 1 base, leaving 4 bases between them. The germline V gene encodes CDR1 LGHDT and CDR2 YNNKEL (reference sequence). The CDR3 DNA sequence: TGTGCCAGCAGCCAAGTGGGGAACACTGAAGCTTTCTTT. Protein sequence: CASSQVGNTEAFF.

This clonotype was recorded only once. The V gene is TRBV29-1, the J gene TRBJ2-1; D might be TRBD1 or TRBD2, each matching 5 bases. CDR1 and CDR2 from the germline V gene are SQVTM and ANQGSEA. The CDR3 spans 17 residues. Trimming removed 0 bases at V and 4 bases at J, with 19 bases between. Here the CDR3 DNA reads TGCAGCGTTGAAGATCTGGGGTTGGGGGTGATATACAATGAGCAGTTCTTC. Its translation is CSVEDLGLGVIYNEQFF.

The chain uses TRBV7-9 and TRBJ1-2; 7 bases line up with TRBD1. V gave up 5 bases and J gave up 7 bases; unmatched junction bases: 13. Germline lookup yields CDR1 SEHNR and CDR2 FQNEAQ (reference sequence). The CDR3 consists of 15 residues. CDR3 coding DNA: TGTGCCAGCAGCGTACAACAGGGGACCCCTCTTGGCTACACCTTC. Translating it yields CASSVQQGTPLGYTF. The whole variable domain, filled in from reference TRBV7-9 and TRBJ1-2, reads DTGVSQNPRHKITKRGQNVTFRCDPISEHNRLYWYRQTLGQGPEFLTYFQNEAQLEKSRLLSDRFSAERPKGSFSTLEIQRTEQGDSAMYLCASSVQQGTPLGYTFGSGTRLTVV.

The V and J genes are TRBV28 and TRBJ1-6; D remains ambiguous. The CDR3 runs 14 residues. V dropped 7 bases and J dropped 7 bases, with 14 bases sitting between them. Germline CDR1 reads MDHEN; CDR2 reads SYDVKM. CDR3 bases: TGTGCCAGCATTCGGCCGCTCGGGAATTCACCCCTCCACTTT. It yields the protein CASIRPLGNSPLHF.

This clonotype showed up just once. This chain uses TRBV11-2 with TRBJ1-1; D is possibly TRBD1 (6 bases). The CDR3 length is 15 residues. The V gene lost 10 bases and the J gene lost 4 bases, with 22 bases spanning the gap. CDR1 SGHAT and CDR2 FQNNGV come from the germline V gene. In DNA, the CDR3 is TGTGCCACCATCCTTGAGGGGCGCAGGGGCACTGAAGCTTTCTTT. It translates to CATILEGRRGTEAFF. The entire variable domain, with the rest obtained from reference TRBV11-2 and TRBJ1-1, is as follows: EAGVAQSPRYKIIEKRQSVAFWCNPISGHATLYWYQQILGQGPKLLIQFQNNGVVDDSQLPKDRFSAERLKGVDSTLKIQPAKLEDSAVYLCATILEGRRGTEAFFGQGTRLTVV.

J is TRBJ1-6 and V is TRBV20-1, with D possibly matching TRBD1 (5 bases). Germline-derived CDR1 and CDR2 are DFQATT and SNEGSKA (reference sequence). Between the trimmed V and J ends, which lost 0 bases and 9 bases, there was a span of 21 bases. The length of the CDR3 is 17 residues. The CDR3 loop is CSARDRGDGANRSPLHF. The CDR3 DNA reads as TGCAGTGCTAGAGATCGGGGCGACGGGGCCAATCGTTCACCCCTCCACTTT.

The genes are TRBV5-4 and TRBJ2-6; perhaps TRBD1 as D (5 bases). Trimming took off 3 bases at V and 0 bases at J, with 7 bases between the two ends. The CDR3 is 15 residues long. Per germline, CDR1 SGHNT and CDR2 YYREEE (reference sequence). The CDR3 DNA reads as TGTGCCAGCAGCTCGACAGTCTCTGGGGCCAACGTCCTGACTTTC. Protein product: CASSSTVSGANVLTF.

This chain joins TRBV10-3 and TRBJ2-7; unclear D gene. The CDR3 contains 11 residues. Trimming cost V 0 bases and J 6 bases, with 3 bases left between them. Germline CDR1 ENHRY, CDR2 SYGVKD. This CDR3 is CAISESSEQYF. The CDR3 DNA is TGTGCCATCAGTGAGTCGAGCGAGCAGTACTTC.

This chain uses TRBV7-9 with TRBJ2-1; perhaps TRBD2 as D (5 bases). The V gene's germline CDR1 is SEHNR and CDR2 FQNEAQ (reference sequence). Trimming removed 1 base at V and 9 bases at J, with 7 bases between. The CDR3 extends over 12 amino acids. The CDR3 spells CASSLVRGEQFF. The CDR3 nucleotides read TGTGCCAGCAGCTTAGTCCGGGGTGAGCAGTTCTTC.

The gene calls are TRBV9 and TRBJ2-7; D possibly corresponds to TRBD1 (5 bases). V was shortened by 2 bases and J by 5 bases, with 17 bases between the two germline ends. The CDR3 extends over 15 amino acids. CDR1 and CDR2 (germline): SGDLS, YYNGEE. The CDR3 loop reads CASSVTDSRVHEQYF. CDR3 sequence (DNA): TGTGCCAGCAGCGTTACTGATTCCAGGGTCCACGAGCAGTACTTC.

The V gene is TRBV27, the J gene TRBJ2-1, with D perhaps matching TRBD1 or TRBD2 (5 bases each). CDR1 is MNHEY and CDR2 is SMNVEV in the germline V gene (reference sequence). The CDR3 spans 11 residues. The V gene lost 7 bases and the J gene lost 9 bases, with 10 bases spanning the gap. The CDR3 spells CASIEGSEQFF. Written as DNA, the CDR3 is TGTGCCAGCATTGAGGGGAGTGAGCAGTTCTTC.

The chain has TRBV7-8 and TRBJ2-7; D remains ambiguous. Germline V gene sequence: CDR1 SGHVS, CDR2 FQNEAQ. V shed 5 bases and J shed 3 bases, with 14 bases lying between them. This CDR3 contains 14 residues. CDR3 coding DNA: TGTGCCAGCAGCCAATATACCGGAGACTACGAGCAGTACTTC. Translating it yields CASSQYTGDYEQYF.

The chain uses TRBV5-6 and TRBJ2-7, with TRBD1 matching over 10 bases. V shed 3 bases, J shed 4 bases, and the junction held 4 bases outside the gene matches. This CDR3 has 14 residues. Germline lookup yields CDR1 SGHDT and CDR2 YYEEEE. CDR3 region: CASSSGTGVYEQYF. In DNA form, the CDR3 reads TGTGCCAGCAGCTCCGGGACAGGGGTTTACGAGCAGTACTTC.

J is TRBJ1-5 and V is TRBV20-1; no clear D gene. V shed 4 bases and J shed 9 bases, with 16 bases lying between them. Germline V gene sequence: CDR1 DFQATT, CDR2 SNEGSKA (reference sequence). The CDR3 has 13 residues. As DNA, the CDR3 is TGCAGTGCTATTTCTGGTTCCCAGTGGCCCCAGCATTTT. Translated: CSAISGSQWPQHF.

This chain uses TRBV9 with TRBJ1-5; possible D gene TRBD1, 6 bases. Trimming took 4 bases from V and 5 from J, leaving 16 bases between them. The CDR3 length is 15 residues. CDR1 is SGDLS, CDR2 YYNGEE, per germline. As DNA, the CDR3 is TGTGCCAGCAGCCGCGGGGGCTCTACGGATCAGCCCCAGCATTTT. Its protein is CASSRGGSTDQPQHF.

The chain has TRBV28 and TRBJ2-6; D gene ambiguous. The CDR3 is made up of 16 amino acids. The V gene's germline CDR1 is MDHEN and CDR2 SYDVKM. Trimming pared 5 bases from V and 0 bases from J, leaving 11 bases between. CDR3 amino acids: CASSETIFSGANVLTF. For the CDR3, the DNA is TGTGCCAGCAGTGAGACCATATTCTCTGGGGCCAACGTCCTGACTTTC.

The chain is built from TRBV28 and TRBJ2-7; the match to TRBD1 covers 8 bases. CDR3 size: 14 residues. V dropped 8 bases and J dropped 2; count of bases not matched to a gene: 8. Germline V gene lookup returns CDR1 MDHEN and CDR2 SYDVKM. The CDR3 sequence is CASGWTGNTYEQYF. CDR3 sequence (DNA): TGTGCCAGCGGATGGACAGGGAATACCTACGAGCAGTACTTC.

This clonotype has a single count. As DNA, the CDR3 is TGCGCCAGCAGCTCAAAGGGACAGAACTATGGCTACACCTTC. This gives the protein CASSSKGQNYGYTF. J is TRBJ1-2 and V is TRBV5-1; TRBD1 agrees at 7 bases. The germline CDR1 and CDR2 sequences are SGHRS and YFSETQ. The CDR3 totals 14 residues. With V trimmed by 3 bases and J by 2 bases, 4 bases remained unmatched.

This chain links TRBV7-9 with TRBJ2-5; D uncertain. The CDR3 length is 14 residues. V lost 6 bases, J lost 7 bases, and 18 bases lay in between. CDR1 SEHNR and CDR2 FQNEAQ come from the germline V gene (reference sequence). The CDR3 here is CASSSQETRGTQYF. The CDR3 nucleotides read TGTGCCAGCAGTTCGCAAGAGACCCGAGGGACCCAGTACTTC.

The chain links TRBV4-1 to TRBJ2-5; tentative D call: TRBD1 (5 bases). V was cut by 0 bases and J by 4 bases, with 15 bases left in between. Germline loops: CDR1 MGHRA, CDR2 YSYEKL. CDR3 size: 16 residues. CDR3 DNA sequence: TGCGCCAGCAGCCAAGATACGCACAGGTCCGGAGAGACCCAGTACTTC. This sequence encodes CASSQDTHRSGETQYF.